A single TCR beta chain is shown here with its context. No cognate antigen has been identified for it. No much larger clonotype is one base removed from it; base qualities were not supplied. The treatment or condition label corresponds to: live attenuated yellow fever vaccine strain. At each blood-draw timepoint, two biological replicates of bulk PBMCs were collected. PBMCs were isolated from peripheral blood using a standard Ficoll-Paque protocol. TriZol was used to extract RNA from bulk PBMCs, from CD4 and CD8 fractions, and from dextramer-positive and dextramer-negative fractions. The record originates from a study of T cells after yellow fever vaccination (dated by TCRdb to between 2018 and 2021). Some background on the complete study: The SMART-Seq v4 Ultra Low Input RNA kit was used to prepare libraries from fractions with low cell numbers. Two healthy male donors, one aged 18 to 29 and one aged 30 to 40 years, were included in the cohort. Bulk TCR alpha and beta repertoires were sequenced longitudinally to track T-cell clones before and after primary and booster YFV17D yellow fever vaccination. Bulk PBMC replicates and cell subsets were isolated from blood drawn at multiple timepoints before and after both primary and secondary immunization.

The germline V gene sets CDR1 to SNHLY and CDR2 to FYNNEI. From cysteine to phenylalanine, the CDR3 is 14 amino acids long. Just CDR3 DNA is preserved here, 42 bases in frame from base 1. The V end gives up 4 bases and the J end 8 bases, leaving 5 bases in the junction not matched to a gene. Study-wide conclusions, independent of this receptor: The secondary T-cell response was found to be weaker but faster than the primary response, with a peak reached on day 5 rather than on day 15. Only two donors were included in the study, so the extent to which the findings can be generalized is limited. After the booster, most clones that had expanded after primary vaccination were detected again (around 96% of CD4 and around 88% of CD8), suggesting broad maintenance of memory. A small fraction of clonotypes appeared in both the CD4 and CD8 compartments, likely as a result of convergent recombination. Because abundant contaminating clonotypes from the bulk population could be contained in FACS-sorted repertoires, computational filtering was required.

Sequencing used an Illumina NovaSeq 6000. Synthesis of TCR cDNA relied on 5'RACE template switching, a step that introduced a universal primer site along with unique molecular identifiers. cDNA synthesis was primed from both the TCR alpha and TCR beta constant segments. Library amplification involved two PCR steps, and the second step added sample barcodes and sequencing adapters. Sequencing of the libraries was done on either Illumina HiSeq 2500 (2x100 bp) or NovaSeq (2x150 bp). On the study's bioinformatics: MIGEC handled demultiplexing of reads and collapsing into UMI consensus sequences, while MiXCR performed V(D)J alignment. Clonotypes responding to the vaccine were identified with edgeR on replicate PBMC samples, with the criteria of FDR below 0.01 and a log2 fold change above 5 up to day 15. Bulk clonotypes were assigned CD4 or CD8 identity according to which sequenced CD4 or CD8 repertoire held them at higher abundance. TCRdb trimmed public reads at Q25 via fastp, called clones via MiXCR and kept in-frame beta chains. CDR3 protein duplicates are merged, each entry listing the most common genes and DNA. The V and J calls follow TCRdb's processing rather than the paper's. This sample is represented by a few hundred thousand distinct CDR3 sequences; approximately 19% of them were singletons. The ten largest account for over 15% of the sample.

This sequence originates from a man younger than 35 who received the YFV17D yellow fever vaccine. The specimen comprised PBMCs, sampled before the yellow fever booster vaccination. Recombination connected TRBV2 to TRBJ2-1; 10 nucleotides in the junction match TRBD2. The CDR3 has the sequence CASSGYLAGDEQFF. The DNA reads as follows: TGTGCCAGCAGTGGGTATCTAGCGGGGGATGAGCAGTTCTTC.